This T cell receptor (beta chain) was retrieved from a study of blood T cell repertoires in COVID-19. Across the study: Sites across the United States, Italy and Spain contributed samples from acute and convalescent COVID-19. T cells, B-cell-depleted T cells, or PBMCs supplied cDNA or gDNA.

Methods used by the authors: It was from reference gene primer amplification that nucleated cell counts were estimated. Produced via immunoSEQ multiplex PCR; TCRdb's table is partial and in-frame only. That table supplies the V and J calls and clone size; D and trimming were determined from the DNA. The data show some 160,000 clones, with roughly four fifths seen just once and approximately 1.4% held by the top ten. Germline CDR1 and CDR2: SGHVS and FQNEAQ. This CDR3 region has 16 residues. V lost 4 bases to trimming and J lost 4 bases; unmatched junction nucleotides: 9. The sequence came from a human donor in a cohort sampled during active COVID-19. The rearrangement links TRBV7-8 to TRBJ2-4, with 8 bases identical to TRBD1. The sample consisted of peripheral blood. CDR3 region: CASSSTPGQAKNIQYF. The CDR3 coding sequence is TGTGCCAGCAGCTCCACTCCGGGACAGGCTAAAAACATTCAGTACTTC.